The present TCR beta chain was sequenced within a study of blood T cell repertoires in COVID-19. In the authors' workflow: From reference gene primer amplification, estimates of nucleated cell counts were derived. Repertoires were generated with immunoSEQ multiplex PCR, while TCRdb's copy carries only in-frame clones and drops some. The DNA gave D and trimming, while V, J and clone size come from that table. The sample lists about 200,000 clones, 82% occurring once. From germline, CDR1 is LNHDA and CDR2 SQIVND (reference sequence). This CDR3 spans 14 amino acids. V lost 4 bases and J lost 5; bases outside the gene matches: 5.

The genes are TRBV19 and TRBJ2-5, with TRBD1 matching over 9 bases. Material: peripheral blood. The clonotype was recovered from a woman in her fifties or sixties with COVID-19, enrolled during active disease. CDR3 nucleotides: TGTGCCAGTAGTACGCTGACAGGGGGGGAGACCCAGTACTTC. Protein: CASSTLTGGETQYF.